These 10 T cell receptor beta chains came from one sample sequenced in a study of blood T cells in healthy people across ages. Using a J-beta primer mix together with a sample-barcoded 5' primer, a second PCR was run for about 7 to 12 cycles. TCRdb passed the 5' RACE reads through MiXCR, listing each CDR3 protein once. The sample has 1.5 million to 2 million distinct CDR3 sequences, around half seen once; the top ten hold approximately 2.1%. Sequencing was performed on blood. The origin of the receptors is a woman aged 40 to 50 in good health.

The chain uses TRBV4-1 and TRBJ1-2, with 8 bases matching TRBD1. The CDR3 length is 17 residues. Germline V CDR1 and CDR2: MGHRA, YSYEKL. Losses at the gene ends were 1 base for V and 2 bases for J; bases not matched to a gene: 9. The CDR3 bases are TGCGCCAGCAGCCAAGTGGGGACAGGTAAAGAAAACTATGGCTACACCTTC. Its translation: CASSQVGTGKENYGYTF.

The chain is built from TRBV29-1 and TRBJ2-1; D is uncertain. Germline CDR1 reads SQVTM; CDR2 reads ANQGSEA. This CDR3 has 15 amino acids. The V and J ends lost 2 bases and 2 bases respectively, with 13 bases between them. For the CDR3, the DNA is TGCAGCGTTGAATTATGGGATTCTGCCTACAATGAGCAGTTCTTC. Translating it yields CSVELWDSAYNEQFF.

The chain couples TRBV6-2 or TRBV6-3 to TRBJ2-7; 8 positions match TRBD1. V shed 6 bases and J 2 bases; nucleotides not matched to a gene: 9. CDR3 length: 15 residues. The germline V gene has CDR1 MNHEY and CDR2 SVGEGT. The CDR3: CASSQPGQATYEQYF. CDR3 coding DNA: TGTGCCAGCAGCCAACCGGGACAGGCGACCTACGAGCAGTACTTC.

J is TRBJ2-5 and V is TRBV29-1, with 12 bases fitting TRBD2. The trim removed 6 bases at V and 5 bases at J, leaving 7 bases unmatched. The CDR3 has 14 residues. Germline V gene data show CDR1 as SQVTM and CDR2 as ANQGSEA. In DNA form, the CDR3 reads TGCAGCGTAACTAGCGGGGGGTGGTCGGAGACCCAGTACTTC. It translates to CSVTSGGWSETQYF.

With respect to this clonotype: Mismatch with germline at one junction end may stem from a read error. This chain uses TRBV13 with TRBJ1-5, with a weak D call TRBD1 (5 bases). Germline V gene lookup returns CDR1 PRHDT and CDR2 FYEKMQ (reference sequence). The CDR3 is made up of 14 amino acids. The CDR3 sequence: CAGSLGRGDQPQHF. The DNA for the CDR3 is TGTGCCGGCAGCTTAGGGAGGGGTGATCAGCCCCAGCATTTT.

The rearrangement uses TRBV6-5 and TRBJ2-1; D is perhaps TRBD2 (5 bases). This CDR3 region has 10 residues. Trimming took off 7 bases at V and 14 bases at J, with 12 bases between the two ends. CDR1 MNHEY and CDR2 SVGAGI come from the germline V gene. DNA of the CDR3: TGTGCCAGCAAGTCTACTAGTGAGTTCTTC. The encoded protein is CASKSTSEFF.

The V and J genes are TRBV29-1 and TRBJ1-4; no clear D gene. Germline V gene data show CDR1 as SQVTM and CDR2 as ANQGSEA. The CDR3 is 13 amino acids. V dropped 3 bases and J dropped 4 bases, with 9 bases sitting between them. As DNA, the CDR3 is TGCAGCGTTGAGATCCCGGGTAATGAAAAACTGTTTTTT. This codes for CSVEIPGNEKLFF. The full variable domain, its missing parts supplied by reference TRBV29-1 and TRBJ1-4, is SAVISQKPSRDICQRGTSLTIQCQVDSQVTMMFWYRQQPGQSLTLIATANQGSEATYESGFVIDKFPISRPNLTFSTLTVSNMSPEDSSIYLCSVEIPGNEKLFFGSGTQLSVL.

This clonotype was seen just once. V and J are TRBV21-1 and TRBJ2-3; the table's D call, TRBD1, has no DNA check behind it. TRBV21-1 is designated a pseudogene. The CDR3 is 16 amino acids. The CDR3 spells CASSVDRDRVLYTQYF. The DNA for the CDR3 is TGTGCCAGCAGCGTAGACCGGGACAGGGTACTCTATACGCAGTATTTT.

The chain combines TRBV2 with TRBJ1-5; D possibly corresponds to TRBD1 (5 bases). CDR3 length equals 15 residues. Germline assignment: CDR1 SNHLY and CDR2 FYNNEI. The V and J ends lost 3 bases and 11 bases respectively, with 20 bases between them. The CDR3 DNA is TGTGCCAGCAGTGAGGGGGACGCCACTCTTGCGTCCCAGCATTTT. This sequence encodes CASSEGDATLASQHF.

The rearrangement uses TRBV5-1 and TRBJ2-1, with a tentative D call TRBD1 (6 bases). Trimming shortened V by 4 bases and J by 8 bases, and 16 bases separated the two germline ends. Germline V CDR1 and CDR2: SGHRS, YFSETQ. CDR3 length: 14 residues. DNA of the CDR3: TGCGCCAGCAGCGGAACGGACAGTAGGGATGAGCAGTTCTTC. It codes for CASSGTDSRDEQFF.